The clone carrying this TCR beta chain was found many times. These data come from a study of low-dose radiotherapy and immunotherapy resistance in tumors. About the study: Doses of 0.5 Gy per fraction every 2 weeks, totaling 6.5 Gy, went to Cohort 1.

Time point reported: before trial treatment. Amplification, which lasted 15 to 20 PCR cycles, used a constant-region primer and V-primer adapter to amplify TCRs. TCRdb reprocessed the reads with MiXCR, giving one entry per CDR3 protein. The sample gives tens of thousands of distinct CDR3 sequences, 12% of which show up once; roughly 6.4% is in the top ten. J lost 4 bases, V lost 6 bases, and 7 bases had no gene match. CDR3 length equals 15 residues. Germline assignment: CDR1 LNHNV and CDR2 YYDKDF (reference sequence). The J gene is TRBJ2-2, the V gene TRBV15; the match to TRBD2 covers 8 bases. This TCR derives from a female donor with ovarian cancer. Sequenced material: PBMCs, taken before treatment. The CDR3 nucleotides read TGTGCCACCAGAAACGGGGGGGTCTCCACCGGGGAGCTGTTTTTT. It translates to CATRNGGVSTGELFF.